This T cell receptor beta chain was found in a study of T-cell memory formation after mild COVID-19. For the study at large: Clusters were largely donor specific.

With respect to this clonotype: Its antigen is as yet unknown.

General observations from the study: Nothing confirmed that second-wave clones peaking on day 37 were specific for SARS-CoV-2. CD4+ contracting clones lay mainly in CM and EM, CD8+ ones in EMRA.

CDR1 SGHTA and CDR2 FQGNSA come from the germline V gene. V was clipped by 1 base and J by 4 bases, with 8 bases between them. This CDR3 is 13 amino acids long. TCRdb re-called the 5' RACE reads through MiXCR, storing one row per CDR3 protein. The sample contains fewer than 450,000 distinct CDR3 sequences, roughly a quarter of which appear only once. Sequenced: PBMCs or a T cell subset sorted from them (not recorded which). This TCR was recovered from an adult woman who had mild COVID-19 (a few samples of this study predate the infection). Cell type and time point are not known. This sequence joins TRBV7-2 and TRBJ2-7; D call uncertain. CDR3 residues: CASSLVIRYEQYF. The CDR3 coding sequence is TGTGCCAGCAGCTTAGTGATACGGTACGAGCAGTACTTC.